This T cell receptor (beta chain) was documented in a study of long-term antiretroviral therapy in people with HIV. Points from the study as a whole: ART adherence, viral resistance and therapy changes were undocumented. Blood sampling spanned 2004 to 2017, possibly under older ART regimens. Clones that expanded before ART (that is, prior to treatment) dominated the repertoire at all time points.

Trimming at V came to 5 bases and at J to 2 bases, leaving 2 bases not matched to a gene. Germline CDR1 SEHNR, CDR2 FQNEAQ (reference sequence). This CDR3 is 13 amino acids long. Comments on this clone: What it recognizes is unknown.

Participants who had HIV were, without exception, treated in the United States. Samples were assayed with immunoSEQ v3.0 at survey level. Produced via immunoSEQ multiplex PCR; TCRdb's table is partial and in-frame only. The sample has about 20,000 clones; 78% are singletons. Sequencing used unsorted PBMCs, obtained 0.3 years after starting antiretroviral therapy. This chain joins TRBV7-9 and TRBJ2-5; 7 nucleotides align to TRBD1. This TCR derives from a woman in her fifties or sixties with HIV. The CDR3 DNA reads as TGTGCCAGCAGCGGGACAGTACAAGAGACCCAGTACTTC. It codes for CASSGTVQETQYF.